This T cell receptor beta chain was observed in a study of cytomegalovirus exposure and HLA in healthy donors. Study at large: Researchers previously reported finding 90 million to 130 million unique TCR beta sequences from 170 million or so T cells.

Amplification used 60 Vbeta primers and 13 Jbeta primers. Sequencing was performed with immunoSEQ multiplex PCR; in TCRdb, only in-frame clones are kept and a portion is missing. This sample has fewer than 150,000 clones, with approximately 79% found just once. The CDR3 spans 13 residues. Trimming cost V 5 bases and J 2 bases, with 8 bases left between them. Germline V gene lookup returns CDR1 SGHNT and CDR2 YENEEA. The V call is TRBV11-3, the J call TRBJ2-3; no clear D. The receptor was derived from a female donor in good health and CMV-seronegative. The sample consisted of PBMCs. The CDR3 coding sequence is TGTGCCAGCAGCCCAGGTTTCACAGATACGCAGTATTTT. Translating it yields CASSPGFTDTQYF.